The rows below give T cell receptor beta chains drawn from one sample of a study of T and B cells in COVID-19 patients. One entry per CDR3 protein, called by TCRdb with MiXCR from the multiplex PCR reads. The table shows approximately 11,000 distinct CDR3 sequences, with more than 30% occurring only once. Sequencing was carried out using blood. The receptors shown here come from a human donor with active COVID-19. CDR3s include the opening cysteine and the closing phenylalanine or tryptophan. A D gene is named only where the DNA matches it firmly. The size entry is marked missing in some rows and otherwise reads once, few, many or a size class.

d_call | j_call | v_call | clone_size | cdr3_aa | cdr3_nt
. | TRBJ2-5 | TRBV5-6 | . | CASSLATGQETQYF | TGTGCCAGCAGCTTGGCCACGGGCCAAGAGACCCAGTACTTC
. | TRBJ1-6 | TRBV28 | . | CASSFGGVGNSPLHF | TGTGCCAGCAGTTTTGGAGGGGTGGGTAATTCACCCCTCCACTTT
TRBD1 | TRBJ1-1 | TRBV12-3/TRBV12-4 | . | CARSRDSTTEAFF | TGTGCCCGCAGTCGGGACAGTACCACTGAAGCTTTCTTT
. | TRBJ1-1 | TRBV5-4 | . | CASSLYGVINTEAFF | TGTGCCAGCAGCTTGTACGGGGTAATAAACACTGAAGCTTTCTTT
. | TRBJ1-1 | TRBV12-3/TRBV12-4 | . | CASTLPRGTGNTEAFF | TGTGCCAGCACCCTCCCACGAGGAACAGGGAACACTGAAGCTTTCTTT
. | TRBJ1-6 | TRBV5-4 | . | CASSFAALRVNSPLHF | TGTGCCAGCAGCTTTGCAGCCCTTCGTGTGAATTCACCCCTCCACTTT
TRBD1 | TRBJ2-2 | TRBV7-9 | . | CASSRDRGLASGELFF | TGTGCCAGCAGCCGGGACAGGGGTCTAGCGTCCGGGGAGCTGTTTTTT
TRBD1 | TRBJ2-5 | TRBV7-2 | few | CASSSPGQGRWQETQYF | TGTGCCAGCAGCTCCCCAGGACAGGGGAGATGGCAAGAGACCCAGTACTTC
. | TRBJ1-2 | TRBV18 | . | CASSPESGAGIGGYTF | TGTGCCAGCTCACCCGAATCCGGGGCAGGAATTGGTGGCTACACCTTC
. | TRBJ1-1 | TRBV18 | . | CASSPGNWGLAEAFF | TGTGCCAGCTCACCAGGGAATTGGGGGCTCGCTGAAGCTTTCTTT
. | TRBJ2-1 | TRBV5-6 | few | CASSFGGGPPNEQFF | TGTGCCAGCAGCTTTGGGGGGGGCCCGCCAAATGAGCAGTTCTTC
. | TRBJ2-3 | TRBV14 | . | CASSQVPLISTDTQYF | TGTGCCAGCAGCCAAGTCCCGCTTATTAGCACAGATACGCAGTATTTT
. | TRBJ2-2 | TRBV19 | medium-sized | CASSLWEELFF | TGTGCCAGTAGTCTCTGGGAGGAGCTGTTTTTT
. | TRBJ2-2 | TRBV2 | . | CASSVGSGELFF | TGTGCCAGCAGTGTAGGCAGCGGGGAGCTGTTTTTT
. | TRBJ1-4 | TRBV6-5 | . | CASSYSVRATNEKLFF | TGTGCCAGCAGTTACTCTGTTAGAGCAACTAATGAAAAACTGTTTTTT
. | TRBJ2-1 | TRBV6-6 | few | CASSYSRVYNEQFF | TGTGCCAGCAGTTACTCAAGGGTCTACAATGAGCAGTTCTTC
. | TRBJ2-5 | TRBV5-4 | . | CASSFKWSGQETQYF | TGTGCCAGCAGCTTTAAGTGGTCAGGGCAAGAGACCCAGTACTTC
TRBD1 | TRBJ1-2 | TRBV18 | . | CASSPQRTGLNYGYTF | TGTGCCAGCTCACCGCAACGGACAGGCCTAAACTATGGCTACACCTTC
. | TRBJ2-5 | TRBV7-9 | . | CASSLGRARRARETQYF | TGTGCCAGCAGCTTAGGTAGGGCCAGAAGGGCTCGAGAGACCCAGTACTTC
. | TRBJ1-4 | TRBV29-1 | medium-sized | CSVSRGNEKLFF | TGCAGCGTTTCTCGGGGAAATGAAAAACTGTTTTTT
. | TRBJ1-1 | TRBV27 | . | CASKHEGSTEAFF | TGTGCCAGCAAGCACGAAGGGAGCACTGAAGCTTTCTTT
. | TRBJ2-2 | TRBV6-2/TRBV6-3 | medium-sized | CASRVAGNTGELFF | TGTGCCAGCAGGGTGGCAGGGAACACCGGGGAGCTGTTTTTT
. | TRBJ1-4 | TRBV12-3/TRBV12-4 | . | CASSWDVVEKLFF | TGTGCCAGCAGTTGGGACGTCGTAGAAAAACTGTTTTTT
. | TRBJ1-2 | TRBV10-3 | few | CATHGDRMGGYTF | TGTGCCACTCATGGGGATAGAATGGGTGGCTACACCTTC
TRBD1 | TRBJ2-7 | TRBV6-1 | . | CASSEGTGAGEQYF | TGTGCCAGCAGTGAAGGGACAGGGGCCGGCGAGCAGTACTTC
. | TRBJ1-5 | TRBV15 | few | CATSRADGPQHF | TGTGCCACCAGCAGGGCCGACGGGCCCCAGCATTTT
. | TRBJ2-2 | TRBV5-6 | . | CASSLGGQGWSSNTGELFF | TGTGCCAGCAGCTTAGGCGGGCAGGGTTGGAGCTCGAACACCGGGGAGCTGTTTTTT
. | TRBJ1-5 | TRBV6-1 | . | CASRIDKGHSVGNQPQHF | TGTGCCAGCAGAATCGACAAGGGGCATTCAGTGGGCAATCAGCCCCAGCATTTT
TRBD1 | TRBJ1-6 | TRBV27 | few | CASSLRSLGTGASPLHF | TGTGCCAGCAGTTTACGGTCGCTCGGGACAGGGGCTTCACCCCTCCACTTT
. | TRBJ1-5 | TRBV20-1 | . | CSARERGSGNQPQHF | TGCAGTGCTAGAGAGAGGGGCTCTGGCAATCAGCCCCAGCATTTT
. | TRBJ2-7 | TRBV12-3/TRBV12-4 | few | CASSLRAYEQYF | TGTGCCAGCAGCCTCCGGGCCTACGAGCAGTACTTC
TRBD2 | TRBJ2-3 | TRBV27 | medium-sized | CASSLSLLAGGTDTQYF | TGTGCCAGCAGTTTATCCTTACTAGCGGGGGGCACAGATACGCAGTATTTT
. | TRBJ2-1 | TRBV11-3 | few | CASSPRGGEQFF | TGTGCCAGCAGCCCCCGGGGAGGTGAGCAGTTCTTC
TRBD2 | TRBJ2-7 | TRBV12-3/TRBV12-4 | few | CASSPIGLGYEQYF | TGTGCCAGCAGCCCTATAGGACTAGGGTACGAGCAGTACTTC
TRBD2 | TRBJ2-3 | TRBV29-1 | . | CSVEIAGGQAQYF | TGCAGCGTGGAAATAGCGGGGGGGCAGGCGCAGTATTTT
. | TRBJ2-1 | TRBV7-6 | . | CASSSRGNYNEQFF | TGTGCCAGCAGCTCTCGCGGAAACTACAATGAGCAGTTCTTC
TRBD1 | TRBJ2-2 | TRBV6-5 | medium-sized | CASSWTGGNTGELFF | TGTGCCAGCAGTTGGACAGGGGGGAACACCGGGGAGCTGTTTTTT
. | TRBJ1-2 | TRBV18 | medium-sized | CASSPPRWGNYGYTF | TGTGCCAGCTCACCACCAAGGTGGGGTAACTATGGCTACACCTTC
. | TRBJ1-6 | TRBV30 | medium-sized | CAWSNGDNSPLHF | TGTGCCTGGAGTAACGGCGATAATTCACCCCTCCACTTT
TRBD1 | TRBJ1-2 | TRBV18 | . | CASSLLGQGADYGYTF | TGTGCCAGCTCACTCTTGGGACAGGGGGCTGACTATGGCTACACCTTC
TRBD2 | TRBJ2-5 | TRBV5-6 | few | CASSPLAGGIQETQYF | TGTGCCAGCAGCCCCTTAGCGGGGGGGATACAAGAGACCCAGTACTTC